This T cell receptor (beta chain) originates from a study of STAT5B mutations in CD4+ large granular lymphocyte leukemia. This table comes from immunoSEQ multiplex PCR, and its TCRdb copy is limited to in-frame clones, with some not included. The table lists roughly 38,000 clones, around 72% of them singletons. The V end was cut by 2 bases, the J end by 1 base, with 8 bases between. The germline V gene has CDR1 SGHTA and CDR2 FQGTGA. The CDR3 runs 14 residues. With respect to this clone: Its target is unknown.

General observations from the study: Top patient clones used TRBV06 genes more often: 8/27 versus 2/35 in controls. Roughly 27% of private leukemic clonotypes occurred rarely in other patients' non-leukemic repertoires.

The sample comprised CD4+ T cells from blood buffy coats. The receptor was derived from a human donor in good health. This rearrangement joins TRBV7-3 to TRBJ1-1; D is ambiguous. The CDR3 DNA is TGTGCCAGCAGCTTATTGGGTAGGAACACTGAAGCTTTCTTT. It translates to CASSLLGRNTEAFF.